Listed here are 21 T cell receptor beta chains from one sample, sequenced in a study of control samples from healthy donors and cancer patients. Profiling relied on immunoSEQ multiplex PCR, and the TCRdb table lists in-frame clones only, not all of them. The table lists some 120,000 clones, about 92% of them singletons. The sequencing sample was made of PBMCs. All receptors come from a man aged 50-59 years with head and neck cancer.

J is TRBJ1-1 and V is TRBV6-5; 8 bases map to TRBD1. This CDR3 has 11 residues. In germline, CDR1 is MNHEY, CDR2 SVGAGI. Trimming at V came to 5 bases and at J to 12 bases, leaving 5 bases not matched to a gene. For the CDR3, the DNA is TGTGCCAGCAGTAACAGGGGGAGGACTTTCTTT. Translating it yields CASSNRGRTFF.

This chain connects TRBV3-1 (or the pseudogene TRBV3-2) to TRBJ1-6; D perhaps matches TRBD1 (5 bases). V was trimmed by 4 bases and J by 0 bases, leaving 13 bases between them. Germline V gene sequence: CDR1 LGHDT, CDR2 YNNKEL (reference sequence). This CDR3 has 17 amino acids. Here the CDR3 reads CASSRGTGGSYNSPLHF. In nucleotides, the CDR3 is TGTGCCAGCAGCCGAGGTACAGGTGGCTCCTATAATTCACCCCTCCACTTT.

The chain employs TRBV19 and TRBJ2-3, with D tentatively TRBD1 (6 bases). From germline, CDR1 is LNHDA and CDR2 SQIVND (reference sequence). Trimming took 4 bases from V and 4 from J, leaving 15 bases between them. The CDR3 runs 15 residues. The DNA of the CDR3 is TGTGCCAGTAGTACAGGGGCCAGCAGGGCAGATACGCAGTATTTT. Protein product: CASSTGASRADTQYF. Filled out from reference TRBV19 and TRBJ2-3, the complete variable domain reads DGGITQSPKYLFRKEGQNVTLSCEQNLNHDAMYWYRQDPGQGLRLIYYSQIVNDFQKGDIAEGYSVSREKKESFPLTVTSAQKNPTAFYLCASSTGASRADTQYFGPGTRLTVL.

The chain has TRBV18 and TRBJ1-2; D gene uncertain. The CDR3 contains 13 residues. CDR1 and CDR2 from the germline V gene are KGHSH and LQKENI. Trimming removed 6 bases at V and 0 bases at J, with 8 bases between. The chain's CDR3 is CASSPGANYGYTF. CDR3 nucleotide sequence: TGTGCCAGCTCTCCGGGTGCTAACTATGGCTACACCTTC.

The chain uses TRBV6-2 or TRBV6-3 and TRBJ2-2; 7 bases line up with TRBD1. Germline-derived CDR1 and CDR2 are MNHEY and SVGEGT. The CDR3 sequence is 15 residues long. V was pared by 0 bases and J by 6 bases, with 4 bases of the junction left unmatched. CDR3 DNA sequence: TGTGCCAGCAGTTACTCGAGGGGGCCCGCCGGGGAGCTGTTTTTT. Translated: CASSYSRGPAGELFF.

The chain recombines TRBV12-3 or TRBV12-4 with TRBJ2-3; a possible D gene is TRBD1 (5 bases). The CDR3 totals 13 residues. Trimming left V 8 bases short and J 2 bases short, with 11 bases between. This chain's CDR3 is CASGAASTDTQYF. The CDR3 DNA sequence: TGTGCCAGCGGGGCTGCTTCCACAGATACGCAGTATTTT.

The chain recombines TRBV10-3 with TRBJ2-7, with 11 bases aligning to TRBD1. The CDR3 consists of 13 residues. Germline CDR1 and CDR2: ENHRY and SYGVKD. Trimming cost V 6 bases and J 6 bases; bases outside gene matches: 4. This chain's CDR3 is CAISPGQGGEQYF. DNA of the CDR3: TGTGCCATCAGCCCGGGACAGGGGGGCGAGCAGTACTTC.

V and J are TRBV4-2 and TRBJ2-3; 12 nucleotides match TRBD2. After removal of 1 base from V and 5 bases from J, the junction contained 4 bases not matched to a gene. The CDR3 loop spans 16 amino acids. Per germline, CDR1 LGHNA and CDR2 YNFKEQ. CDR3 DNA sequence: TGTGCCAGCAGCCAAGGACTAGCGGGGGCCTTAGATACGCAGTATTTT. Encoded protein: CASSQGLAGALDTQYF.

The V call is TRBV18, the J call TRBJ2-7; unclear D gene. Germline-derived CDR1 and CDR2 are KGHSH and LQKENI. CDR3 length: 14 amino acids. Deletions cut 5 bases from V and 0 bases from J, with 11 bases between. CDR3 DNA: TGTGCCAGCTCAGCGCAGGTCAGCTCCTACGAGCAGTACTTC. Amino acid sequence: CASSAQVSSYEQYF. Full variable domain (rest looked up from reference TRBV18 and TRBJ2-7): NAGVMQNPRHLVRRRGQEARLRCSPMKGHSHVYWYRQLPEEGLKFMVYLQKENIIDESGMPKERFSAEFPKEGPSILRIQQVVRGDSAAYFCASSAQVSSYEQYFGPGTRLTVT.

J is TRBJ2-1 and V is TRBV7-2; the D is unclear. V was trimmed by 1 base and J by 15 bases, leaving 22 bases between them. Germline V gene data show CDR1 as SGHTA and CDR2 as FQGNSA. The CDR3 loop spans 15 amino acids. This chain's CDR3 is CASSLEVARIDLGFF. CDR3 DNA: TGTGCCAGCAGCTTAGAAGTTGCCAGGATCGACCTGGGGTTCTTC.

The chain couples TRBV7-2 to TRBJ1-5, with D possibly matching TRBD1 (6 bases). The CDR3 extends over 15 amino acids. CDR1 is SGHTA and CDR2 is FQGNSA in the germline V gene. V was trimmed by 4 bases and J by 6 bases, leaving 16 bases between them. The chain's CDR3 is CASSYTGKSSQPQHF. The CDR3 DNA reads TGTGCCAGCAGCTACACAGGGAAGAGTAGTCAGCCCCAGCATTTT. Combining the CDR3 with reference TRBV7-2 and TRBJ1-5 gives the whole variable domain GAGVSQSPSNKVTEKGKDVELRCDPISGHTALYWYRQSLGQGLEFLIYFQGNSAPDKSGLPSDRFSAERTGGSVSTLTIQRTQQEDSAVYLCASSYTGKSSQPQHFGDGTRLSIL.

The genes are TRBV28 and TRBJ1-2; a weak D match, TRBD1 (5 bases). Per the germline V gene, CDR1 is MDHEN and CDR2 is SYDVKM. CDR3 size: 16 residues. V was pared by 5 bases and J by 5 bases, with 21 bases between. The CDR3, as DNA: TGTGCCAGCAGTCCCCGTGGGGCCCCAGAATATTATGGCTACACCTTC. This encodes CASSPRGAPEYYGYTF.

The chain combines TRBV28 with TRBJ2-2; the match to TRBD2 covers 7 bases. Germline V lookup: CDR1 MDHEN, CDR2 SYDVKM. The CDR3 extends over 14 amino acids. V shed 2 bases and J 3 bases; nucleotides not matched to a gene: 0. The DNA of the CDR3 is TGTGCCAGCAGTTTAACTAGCGACACCGGGGAGCTGTTTTTT. Its translation is CASSLTSDTGELFF.

This sequence joins TRBV5-5 and TRBJ1-6; D is ambiguous. The CDR3 length is 12 residues. Germline CDR1 is SGHKS and CDR2 is YYEKEE (reference sequence). Deletions cut 5 bases from V and 7 bases from J, with 7 bases between. The CDR3 spells CASSLANSPLHF. The CDR3 DNA reads TGTGCCAGCAGTTTAGCGAATTCACCCCTCCACTTT.

V usage is TRBV30 and J usage is TRBJ2-7; possibly TRBD1 or TRBD2 for D (5 bases each). CDR1 is GTSNPN, CDR2 SVGIG, per germline (reference sequence). V was trimmed by 3 bases and J by 0 bases, leaving 12 bases between them. This CDR3 spans 14 amino acids. CDR3 DNA: TGTGCCTGGAGCACGGGACCGAACTCCTACGAGCAGTACTTC. Protein product: CAWSTGPNSYEQYF.

The chain joins TRBV18 to TRBJ1-5; TRBD1 matches at 9 bases. Losses at the gene ends were 4 bases for V and 5 bases for J; bases not matched to a gene: 6. This CDR3 contains 15 residues. Germline CDR1 and CDR2: KGHSH and LQKENI. The CDR3 bases are TGTGCCAGCTCACTCAGGGGACAGGGCGATCAGCCCCAGCATTTT. It is translated as CASSLRGQGDQPQHF.

The chain carries TRBV5-6 and TRBJ1-4; maybe TRBD1 (6 bases). Germline V lookup: CDR1 SGHDT, CDR2 YYEEEE. Trimming removed 4 bases from V and 3 bases from J, with 22 bases in between. The CDR3 loop spans 18 amino acids. CDR3 amino acids: CASSRKATGLYPNEKLFF. The CDR3 DNA is TGTGCCAGCAGCCGGAAGGCCACAGGGCTCTATCCTAATGAAAAACTGTTTTTT.

This chain connects TRBV23-1 to TRBJ1-5, with D tentatively TRBD1 (5 bases). TRBV23-1 is classed as an ORF, of uncertain function. The V and J ends lost 4 bases and 4 bases respectively, with 14 bases between them. This CDR3 is 15 amino acids long. In nucleotides, the CDR3 is TGCGCCAGCAGTCGCCGCTACCGACAGAATCAGCCCCAGCATTTT. It encodes CASSRRYRQNQPQHF.

The chain is built from TRBV4-3 and TRBJ1-4, with D perhaps matching TRBD1 (6 bases). V lost 0 bases and J lost 8, with 13 bases in between. CDR1 LGHNA and CDR2 YSLEER come from the germline V gene. This CDR3 is 15 amino acids long. This CDR3 reads CASSQDGGTYEKLFF. CDR3 DNA: TGCGCCAGCAGCCAAGATGGAGGGACATACGAAAAACTGTTTTTT.

V is TRBV6-6 and J is TRBJ1-4; D uncertain. Germline V gives CDR1 MNHNY, CDR2 SVGAGI (reference sequence). This CDR3 spans 14 amino acids. Trimming took 4 bases from V and 7 from J, leaving 13 bases between them. CDR3 in amino acids: CASSLSLLGEKLFF. In DNA form, the CDR3 reads TGTGCCAGCAGTTTATCCTTGTTGGGTGAAAAACTGTTTTTT.

The chain has TRBV6-2 or TRBV6-3 and TRBJ2-7; TRBD1 agrees at 9 bases. Germline V gives CDR1 MNHEY, CDR2 SVGEGT. J was trimmed by 3 bases and V by 4 bases; bases with no gene match: 10. This CDR3 region has 16 residues. The CDR3 region is CASSLPAGTGIYEQYF. Here the CDR3 DNA reads TGTGCCAGCAGTTTACCCGCCGGGACAGGGATCTACGAGCAGTACTTC.